The text below deals with one TCR beta chain. The antigen remains unidentified. Germline V gene sequence: CDR1 SEHNR, CDR2 FQNEAQ (reference sequence). The CDR3 has 15 amino acids. Deletions cut 5 bases from V and 6 bases from J, with 17 bases between. The method was immunoSEQ multiplex PCR; TCRdb's version includes in-frame clones alone and lacks a portion of them. The sample holds tens of thousands of clones, 75% to 90% seen once. This sample was included in a study of OX40 agonist ivuxolimab in advanced cancers. Study-level information: The study enrolled dose-escalation patients with hepatocellular carcinoma, melanoma, renal cell or head and neck cancer. The study's findings and limits: It was also the case that some nonresponders had low normalized T-cell clonal expansion.

The receptor comes from an adult with an advanced solid tumor such as melanoma, head and neck, liver or kidney cancer. The sample consisted of CD4+ or CD8+ T cells sorted from blood, taken in a trial of the OX40 agonist ivuxolimab. The rearrangement links TRBV7-9 to TRBJ1-5; D unresolved. As DNA, the CDR3 is TGTGCCAGCAGCGCAGAAAGGGCGGGAGGTCAGCCCCAGCATTTT. This encodes CASSAERAGGQPQHF.